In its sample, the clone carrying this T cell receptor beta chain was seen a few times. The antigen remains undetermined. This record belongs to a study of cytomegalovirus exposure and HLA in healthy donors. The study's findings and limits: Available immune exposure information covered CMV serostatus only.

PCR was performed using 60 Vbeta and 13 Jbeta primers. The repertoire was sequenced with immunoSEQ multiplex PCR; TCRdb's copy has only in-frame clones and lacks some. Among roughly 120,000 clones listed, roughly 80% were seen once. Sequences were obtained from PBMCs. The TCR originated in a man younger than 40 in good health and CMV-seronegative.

CDR3: CASSQQDRRAGTEAFF. The CDR3 DNA follows: TGCGCCAGCAGTCAGCAAGACAGGCGGGCAGGGACTGAAGCTTTCTTT. This chain connects TRBV23-1 to TRBJ1-1; TRBD1 is a possible D gene (6 bases). TRBV23-1 is an open reading frame, and its role is uncertain. The V gene lost 3 bases and the J gene lost 5 bases, with 19 bases spanning the gap. The CDR3 runs to 16 residues.